Presented here are 13 T cell receptor beta chains from one specimen sequenced in a study of naive and memory T cell subsets. An equimolar mix of two oligonucleotides served as the beta constant-region primer for TRBC1 and TRBC2. Ligated cDNA was amplified by four rounds of PCR with nested alpha and beta constant-region primers and SP2. MiXCR was run by TCRdb on the UMI-ligation and nested PCR reads, yielding one entry per CDR3 protein. The sample contains 130,000 or so distinct CDR3 sequences, 36% of which appear only once. The sequencing input was central memory CD4+ T cells from blood. The receptors come from a human donor in good health.

Many counts were recorded for this clonotype. No conserved phenylalanine or tryptophan ends this CDR3, so it is likely a read error. No DNA is shown, since the ends of the CDR3 on it are uncertain; the CDR3 is the one TCRdb lists. This chain uses TRBV29-1 with TRBJ2-3; TRBD1, the table's D call, was not compared with the DNA. Including both end residues, the CDR3 is 8 amino acids long. Looked up from germline, CDR1 is SQVTM and CDR2 is ANQGSEA. This chain's CDR3 is CSDQDRTI.

J is TRBJ2-7 and V is TRBV18; D is perhaps TRBD1 (5 bases). Trimming removed 3 bases at V and 6 bases at J, with 18 bases between. The CDR3 extends over 15 amino acids. The germline V gene encodes CDR1 KGHSH and CDR2 LQKENI. This chain's CDR3 is CASSPPGPGQGEQYF. CDR3 nucleotides: TGTGCCAGCTCACCCCCCGGGCCAGGGCAGGGCGAGCAGTACTTC. Based on the CDR3 plus reference TRBV18 and TRBJ2-7, the full variable domain is NAGVMQNPRHLVRRRGQEARLRCSPMKGHSHVYWYRQLPEEGLKFMVYLQKENIIDESGMPKERFSAEFPKEGPSILRIQQVVRGDSAAYFCASSPPGPGQGEQYFGPGTRLTVT.

This clonotype was picked up a small number of times. This chain links TRBV20-1 with TRBJ2-7; 9 bases are shared with TRBD1. The V and J ends lost 0 bases and 1 base, in that order; junction bases with no gene match: 7. Germline loops: CDR1 DFQATT, CDR2 SNEGSKA (reference sequence). CDR3 size: 16 residues. CDR3 in amino acids: CSARDMRGTGSYEQYF. In DNA, the CDR3 is TGCAGTGCTAGAGATATGAGGGGGACAGGGTCCTACGAGCAGTACTTC.

This clonotype has ten or more counts. V usage is TRBV2 and J usage is TRBJ2-1; 7 positions match TRBD1. The V gene end was trimmed by 6 bases and the J gene end by 5 bases; junction bases not matched to a gene: 7. Germline values: CDR1 SNHLY, CDR2 FYNNEI. The CDR3 covers 14 residues. The CDR3 DNA reads as TGTGCCAGCAGGGACAGGTGGGGCGACAATGAGCAGTTCTTC. Residues: CASRDRWGDNEQFF.

The rearrangement links TRBV6-6 to TRBJ1-4; D possibly corresponds to TRBD1 (6 bases). CDR3 length: 13 residues. The V and J ends lost 6 bases and 7 bases respectively, with 12 bases between them. Germline V gene lookup returns CDR1 MNHNY and CDR2 SVGAGI (reference sequence). The CDR3 DNA follows: TGTGCCAGCAGGTTAGGACAGCGTGAAAAACTGTTTTTT. Residues: CASRLGQREKLFF.

The chain carries TRBV3-1 and TRBJ2-2; possibly TRBD2 for D (6 bases). CDR3 length equals 14 residues. Germline V gene lookup returns CDR1 LGHDT and CDR2 YNNKEL (reference sequence). Trimming left V 0 bases short and J 6 bases short, with 8 bases between. The chain's CDR3 is CASSQETSPGELFF. CDR3 nucleotides: TGTGCCAGCAGCCAAGAGACTAGTCCCGGGGAGCTGTTTTTT. Together with reference TRBV3-1 and TRBJ2-2, the CDR3 gives the full variable domain: DTAVSQTPKYLVTQMGNDKSIKCEQNLGHDTMYWYKQDSKKFLKIMFSYNNKELIINETVPNRFSPKSPDKAHLNLHINSLELGDSAVYFCASSQETSPGELFFGEGSRLTVL.

This clonotype was recorded a few times. The chain employs TRBV28 and TRBJ2-6; D gene unclear. Germline lookup yields CDR1 MDHEN and CDR2 SYDVKM. The V gene lost 6 bases and the J gene lost 0 bases, with 9 bases spanning the gap. CDR3 size: 15 residues. CDR3 amino acids: CASSLLDSGANVLTF. CDR3 sequence (DNA): TGTGCCAGCAGCTTGTTAGACTCTGGGGCCAACGTCCTGACTTTC.

This clonotype was counted a few times. The chain carries TRBV28 and TRBJ1-5; the match to TRBD1 covers 9 bases. Germline V lookup: CDR1 MDHEN, CDR2 SYDVKM. V was pared by 5 bases and J by 5 bases, with 4 bases of the junction left unmatched. The CDR3 has 14 amino acids. CDR3 region: CASSPDRGYQPQHF. CDR3 coding DNA: TGTGCCAGCAGTCCCGACAGGGGGTATCAGCCCCAGCATTTT.

This clonotype was counted only a few times. The V gene is TRBV7-2, the J gene TRBJ2-1, with 15 positions matching TRBD2. The ends lost 6 bases at V and 10 bases at J; junction bases unmatched: 13. The germline V gene has CDR1 SGHTA and CDR2 FQGNSA. The CDR3 totals 17 residues. CDR3 amino acids: CASRSGGGTSGRSEQFF. In DNA form, the CDR3 reads TGTGCCAGCAGATCCGGGGGTGGGACTAGCGGGAGGTCAGAGCAGTTCTTC.

The chain carries TRBV27 and TRBJ2-1; no firm D call. The CDR3 runs to 11 residues. From germline, CDR1 is MNHEY and CDR2 SMNVEV (reference sequence). V was pared by 5 bases and J by 10 bases, with 9 bases between. The CDR3 DNA is TGTGCCAGCAGTCTCGGGCACGAGCAGTTCTTC. Its translation is CASSLGHEQFF.

The rearrangement uses TRBV20-1 and TRBJ2-7; 8 bases fit TRBD2. This CDR3 region has 14 residues. Germline CDR1 DFQATT, CDR2 SNEGSKA (reference sequence). Trimming cost V 5 bases and J 3 bases; bases outside gene matches: 9. The CDR3 sequence: CSAPPGGEGYEQYF. CDR3 DNA sequence: TGCAGTGCTCCTCCGGGGGGGGAGGGCTACGAGCAGTACTTC.

This clonotype was picked up a small number of times. The chain carries TRBV7-2 and TRBJ2-5; D is uncertain. CDR1 is SGHTA, CDR2 FQGNSA, per germline. The CDR3 is made up of 14 amino acids. Trimming stripped 5 bases from V and 1 base from J, with 11 bases between. CDR3 protein: CASSLSRPQETQYF. CDR3 DNA: TGTGCCAGCAGCCTCTCGCGTCCCCAAGAGACCCAGTACTTC.

The table lists this clonotype with a few counts. CDR3 sequence: CSASSTTYEQYF. In DNA, the CDR3 is TGCAGTGCTAGTTCAACTACCTACGAGCAGTACTTC. The rearrangement links TRBV20-1 to TRBJ2-7; D ambiguous. Germline V gene sequence: CDR1 DFQATT, CDR2 SNEGSKA (reference sequence). V was clipped by 3 bases and J by 2 bases, with 8 bases between them. The CDR3 extends over 12 amino acids.